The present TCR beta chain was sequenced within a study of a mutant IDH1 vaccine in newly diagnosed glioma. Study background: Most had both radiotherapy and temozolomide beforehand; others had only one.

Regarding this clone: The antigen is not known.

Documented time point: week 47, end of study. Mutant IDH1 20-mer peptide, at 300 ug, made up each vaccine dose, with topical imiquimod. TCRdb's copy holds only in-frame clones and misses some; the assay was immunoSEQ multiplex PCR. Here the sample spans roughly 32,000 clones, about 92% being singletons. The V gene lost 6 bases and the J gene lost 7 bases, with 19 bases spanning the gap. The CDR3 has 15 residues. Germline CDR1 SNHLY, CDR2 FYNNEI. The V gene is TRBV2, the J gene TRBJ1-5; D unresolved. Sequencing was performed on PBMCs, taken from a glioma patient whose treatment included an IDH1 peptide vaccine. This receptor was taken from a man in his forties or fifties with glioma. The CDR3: CASRTRALQEQPQHF. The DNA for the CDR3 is TGTGCCAGCAGAACTAGAGCCCTTCAGGAGCAGCCCCAGCATTTT.